What follows are 12 T cell receptor beta chains derived from one specimen sequenced in a study of cytomegalovirus exposure and HLA in healthy donors. The PCR used 60 Vbeta and 13 Jbeta primers. Produced via immunoSEQ multiplex PCR; TCRdb's table is partial and in-frame only. Of about 190,000 clones listed, 80% are singletons. Sequencing was done on a sample of PBMCs. These TCRs come from a boy aged 5 to 17 in good health and CMV-seronegative.

The gene calls are TRBV10-3 and TRBJ1-2, with 10 bases that match TRBD1. Germline CDR1 reads ENHRY; CDR2 reads SYGVKD. J lost 6 bases, V lost 8 bases, and 3 bases had no gene match. CDR3 length: 12 amino acids. CDR3 sequence (DNA): TGTGCCATCGGGACAGGGGACAATGGCTACACCTTC. Protein product: CAIGTGDNGYTF.

This clone was detected a few times. V and J are TRBV19 and TRBJ1-1; D might be TRBD1 (5 bases). The CDR3 contains 15 residues. Trimming removed 0 bases from V and 0 bases from J, with 8 bases in between. Germline V gives CDR1 LNHDA, CDR2 SQIVND (reference sequence). The CDR3 protein is CASSIDRDVNTEAFF. CDR3 coding DNA: TGTGCCAGTAGTATAGACAGGGATGTGAACACTGAAGCTTTCTTT.

The chain has TRBV6-6 and TRBJ2-1, with 7 bases lining up with TRBD2. Germline V lookup: CDR1 MNHNY, CDR2 SVGAGI (reference sequence). The V gene end was trimmed by 7 bases and the J gene end by 7 bases; junction bases not matched to a gene: 7. The CDR3 extends over 13 amino acids. CDR3 residues: CASTPTSWNEQFF. As DNA, the CDR3 is TGTGCCAGCACCCCGACTAGCTGGAATGAGCAGTTCTTC.

This chain connects TRBV6-5 to TRBJ1-2, with a possible D match to TRBD1 (6 bases). This CDR3 is built from 15 residues. Germline CDR1 and CDR2: MNHEY and SVGAGI. V dropped 5 bases and J dropped 7 bases, with 20 bases sitting between them. The CDR3 here is CASSTGTFRRSGYTF. In DNA form, the CDR3 reads TGTGCCAGCAGTACCGGGACATTTAGAAGAAGTGGCTACACCTTC.

This clone was seen only a few times. This sequence joins TRBV30 and TRBJ2-1; D ambiguous. Trimming took off 0 bases at V and 7 bases at J, with 19 bases between the two ends. The germline gives CDR1 GTSNPN, CDR2 SVGIG (reference sequence). The CDR3 extends over 16 amino acids. The CDR3 is CAWSVPTSGSSNEQFF. CDR3 sequence (DNA): TGTGCCTGGAGTGTCCCGACTTCCGGGTCCTCTAATGAGCAGTTCTTC.

V usage is TRBV6-4 and J usage is TRBJ2-2; a weak D match, TRBD1 (5 bases). Germline values: CDR1 MRHNA, CDR2 SNTAGT. Trimming removed 7 bases at V and 5 bases at J, with 11 bases between. The CDR3 runs 13 residues. The CDR3 region is CASTQGETGELFF. Written as DNA, the CDR3 is TGTGCCAGCACGCAGGGTGAGACCGGGGAGCTGTTTTTT.

The rearrangement joins TRBV10-3 to TRBJ1-1, with 10 positions matching TRBD1. Germline V gene lookup returns CDR1 ENHRY and CDR2 SYGVKD. The CDR3 sequence is 19 residues long. Trimming took 0 bases from V and 0 from J; bases not matched to a gene: 10. CDR3 in amino acids: CAISESTRGTGDLNTEAFF. The CDR3 region has the DNA TGTGCCATCAGTGAGTCGACTCGAGGGACAGGGGATTTGAACACTGAAGCTTTCTTT.

This clone was recorded a few times. This chain uses TRBV7-2 with TRBJ2-7; TRBD1 agrees at 7 bases. Germline V gene sequence: CDR1 SGHTA, CDR2 FQGNSA. There are 15 residues in the CDR3. Trimming cost V 1 base and J 3 bases; bases outside gene matches: 6. CDR3 DNA: TGTGCCAGCAGCTTAGGGGCAGGGGGATACTACGAGCAGTACTTC. This sequence encodes CASSLGAGGYYEQYF.

The chain employs TRBV30 and TRBJ1-1, with unresolved D. V gave up 1 base and J gave up 3 bases, with 9 bases separating them. From germline, CDR1 is GTSNPN and CDR2 SVGIG (reference sequence). CDR3 length: 13 amino acids. In DNA, the CDR3 is TGTGCCTGGAGTGCTTCACAAGACACTGAAGCTTTCTTT. Protein sequence: CAWSASQDTEAFF. The whole variable domain, remainder taken from reference TRBV30 and TRBJ1-1, is SQTIHQWPATLVQPVGSPLSLECTVEGTSNPNLYWYRQAAGRGLQLLFYSVGIGQISSEVPQNLSASRPQDRQFILSSKKLLLSDSGFYLCAWSASQDTEAFFGQGTRLTVV.

The chain recombines TRBV7-9 with TRBJ1-5; D is uncertain. Germline V gene data show CDR1 as SEHNR and CDR2 as FQNEAQ (reference sequence). V gave up 0 bases and J gave up 7 bases, with 22 bases separating them. The CDR3 is 18 residues long. CDR3 region: CASSLATPGLTLTQPQHF. CDR3 in DNA: TGTGCCAGCAGCTTAGCGACCCCTGGACTTACCTTAACCCAGCCCCAGCATTTT.

The rearrangement joins TRBV6-1 to TRBJ2-1; D ambiguous. The CDR3 consists of 16 residues. The germline V gene has CDR1 MNHNS and CDR2 SASEGT. The V gene lost 2 bases and the J gene lost 9 bases, with 20 bases spanning the gap. The CDR3 loop reads CASSEFVASLSFEQFF. Here the CDR3 DNA reads TGTGCCAGCAGTGAATTTGTAGCCTCTCTGAGTTTTGAGCAGTTCTTC.

J is TRBJ1-1 and V is TRBV30; D is undetermined. The V gene lost 0 bases and the J gene lost 2 bases, with 7 bases spanning the gap. Looked up from germline, CDR1 is GTSNPN and CDR2 is SVGIG (reference sequence). This CDR3 is 13 amino acids long. CDR3 loop: CAWSVRDNTEAFF. The CDR3, as DNA: TGTGCCTGGAGTGTACGGGATAACACTGAAGCTTTCTTT.